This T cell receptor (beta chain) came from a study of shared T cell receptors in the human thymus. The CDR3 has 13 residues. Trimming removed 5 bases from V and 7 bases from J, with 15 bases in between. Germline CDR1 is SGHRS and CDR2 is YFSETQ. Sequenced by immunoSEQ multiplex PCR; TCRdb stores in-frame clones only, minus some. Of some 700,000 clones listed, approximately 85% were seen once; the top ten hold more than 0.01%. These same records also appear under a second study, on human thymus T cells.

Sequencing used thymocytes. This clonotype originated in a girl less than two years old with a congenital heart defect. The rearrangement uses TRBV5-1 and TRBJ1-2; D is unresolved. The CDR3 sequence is CASRNATEGGYTF. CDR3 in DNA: TGCGCCAGCAGGAATGCCACAGAAGGTGGCTACACCTTC.